The 27 T cell receptor beta chains reported below all come from one sample, sequenced in a study of T cell changes during pregnancy in multiple sclerosis. TCRdb's copy holds only in-frame clones and misses some; the assay was immunoSEQ multiplex PCR. The data contain more than 50,000 clones, 75% to 95% of them singletons. The source was peripheral blood, collected after pregnancy. The origin of the receptors is a female donor in good health, enrolled as a control in a pregnancy study.

V gene TRBV7-2 combines with J gene TRBJ1-1, with 8 bases fitting TRBD1. Trimming removed 3 bases from V and 4 bases from J; junction bases left unmatched: 4. The length of the CDR3 is 14 residues. Per the germline V gene, CDR1 is SGHTA and CDR2 is FQGNSA. CDR3 bases: TGTGCCAGCAGCTTGGGGACAGGCCTCACTGAAGCTTTCTTT. It codes for CASSLGTGLTEAFF.

CDR3 in amino acids: CASSFFSGYEQYF. The CDR3 DNA follows: TGTGCCAGCAGTTTCTTTTCCGGGTACGAGCAGTACTTC. The chain combines TRBV6-5 with TRBJ2-7; no definite D call. The ends were cut back, 4 bases at V and 4 bases at J, with 11 bases in the middle. The germline CDR1 and CDR2 sequences are MNHEY and SVGAGI. The CDR3 loop spans 13 amino acids.

The rearrangement joins TRBV2 to TRBJ1-1, with 7 bases that match TRBD1. Germline V gene lookup returns CDR1 SNHLY and CDR2 FYNNEI. CDR3 length: 14 amino acids. V lost 7 bases to trimming and J lost 1 base; unmatched junction nucleotides: 6. The CDR3: CASMRGRRNTEAFF. CDR3 coding DNA: TGTGCCAGCATGAGGGGGCGGAGGAACACTGAAGCTTTCTTT.

The chain combines TRBV5-1 with TRBJ1-4; 7 positions match TRBD1. Trimming cost V 1 base and J 6 bases; bases outside gene matches: 9. The germline V gene encodes CDR1 SGHRS and CDR2 YFSETQ. The CDR3 is made up of 16 amino acids. The CDR3 DNA sequence: TGCGCCAGCAGCTTGACCCTTGAGGGGGCTCATGAAAAACTGTTTTTT. Translation gives CASSLTLEGAHEKLFF.

This chain uses TRBV4-1 with TRBJ2-2, with D hard to call. Germline V lookup: CDR1 MGHRA, CDR2 YSYEKL. The CDR3 runs to 17 residues. Between the trimmed V and J ends, which lost 2 bases and 7 bases, there was a span of 20 bases. The CDR3 sequence is CASSQTLVGTNHGELFF. CDR3 DNA sequence: TGCGCCAGCAGCCAAACCTTAGTTGGTACTAATCACGGGGAGCTGTTTTTT.

In regard to this clone: The sample contains more than one DNA sequence encoding this CDR3. The CDR3 sequence is CARGQGANYEQYF. DNA for the CDR3: TGTGCCAGGGGGCAGGGGGCAAACTACGAGCAGTACTTC. This chain connects TRBV2 to TRBJ2-7; 8 bases are shared with TRBD1. This CDR3 region has 13 residues. J lost 3 bases, V lost 9 bases, and 7 bases had no gene match. Germline V gives CDR1 SNHLY, CDR2 FYNNEI.

The CDR3 DNA sequence: TGTGCCAGACAGGGGGATAGTTACGAGCAGTACTTC. It translates to CARQGDSYEQYF. V is TRBV30 and J is TRBJ2-7, with 9 bases fitting TRBD1. CDR3 size: 12 residues. Germline CDR1 GTSNPN, CDR2 SVGIG (reference sequence). The J segment lost 4 bases and the V segment lost 8 bases, leaving 6 bases of the junction unmatched.

V is TRBV6-4 and J is TRBJ1-1, with 11 bases matching TRBD1. This CDR3 spans 15 amino acids. The V gene end was trimmed by 4 bases and the J gene end by 5 bases; junction bases not matched to a gene: 6. CDR1 and CDR2 from the germline V gene are MRHNA and SNTAGT. This CDR3 is CASSVEGQGVTEAFF. CDR3 coding DNA: TGTGCCAGCAGTGTCGAGGGACAGGGGGTTACTGAAGCTTTCTTT.

The chain is built from TRBV4-3 and TRBJ2-4; TRBD2 is a possible D gene (5 bases). The CDR3 runs to 14 residues. Germline loops: CDR1 LGHNA, CDR2 YSLEER. Trimming took 4 bases from V and 0 from J, leaving 7 bases between them. CDR3 sequence reads: CASSPGLAKNIQYF. The CDR3 region has the DNA TGCGCCAGCAGCCCCGGACTAGCCAAAAACATTCAGTACTTC.

The chain is built from TRBV6-6 and TRBJ1-1; a possible D gene is TRBD1 (5 bases). Germline values: CDR1 MNHNY, CDR2 SVGAGI (reference sequence). With 7 bases removed from V and 0 bases from J, the gap between germline ends came to 12 bases. The CDR3 runs 14 residues. CDR3 amino acids: CASTRTSLNTEAFF. CDR3 coding DNA: TGTGCCAGCACTCGGACAAGCCTGAACACTGAAGCTTTCTTT.

This clone was detected only once. The rearrangement joins TRBV5-6 to TRBJ1-5, with a weak D call TRBD1 (6 bases). The CDR3 has 15 residues. Trimming removed 4 bases at V and 3 bases at J, with 14 bases between. Germline V lookup: CDR1 SGHDT, CDR2 YYEEEE. CDR3 DNA: TGTGCCAGCAGCCAACAGGGACGGAACAATCAGCCCCAGCATTTT. Translation gives CASSQQGRNNQPQHF.

This clone was counted between two and nine times. The CDR3, as DNA: TGTGCCAGCAGCTCGACAGGGGCGATGAACACTGAAGCTTTCTTT. Its translation is CASSSTGAMNTEAFF. This rearrangement joins TRBV5-6 to TRBJ1-1; 8 bases line up with TRBD1. Germline lookup yields CDR1 SGHDT and CDR2 YYEEEE. The CDR3 totals 15 residues. The ends lost 3 bases at V and 0 bases at J; junction bases unmatched: 4.

On this clone itself: Relative to the germline gene, one junction end is altered; a read error may explain this. The V and J genes are TRBV2 and TRBJ2-7; a weak D match, TRBD1 (5 bases). The V gene's germline CDR1 is SNHLY and CDR2 FYNNEI. The CDR3 spans 11 residues. CDR3 amino acids: CASSDDSHLVF. The CDR3 DNA sequence: TGTGCCAGCAGTGACGACAGCCACTTAGTCTTC.

The chain combines TRBV27 with TRBJ1-5; no definite D call. This CDR3 is 15 amino acids long. Germline CDR1 reads MNHEY; CDR2 reads SMNVEV (reference sequence). Trimming pared 6 bases from V and 0 bases from J, leaving 12 bases between. CDR3 sequence: CASSGGVYSNQPQHF. DNA of the CDR3: TGTGCCAGCAGCGGTGGAGTCTATAGCAATCAGCCCCAGCATTTT.

The J gene is TRBJ1-2, the V gene TRBV4-2, with 7 bases identical to TRBD1. CDR1 is LGHNA, CDR2 YNFKEQ, per germline. This CDR3 spans 13 amino acids. The V and J ends lost 3 bases and 9 bases, in that order; junction bases with no gene match: 7. CDR3 bases: TGTGCCAGCAGCCAGGGACAGACCGTACGCTACACCTTC. Residues: CASSQGQTVRYTF.

This clone was seen only once. This rearrangement joins TRBV15 to TRBJ2-7; TRBD1 might be the D (6 bases). V was shortened by 5 bases and J by 5 bases, with 19 bases between the two germline ends. The CDR3 covers 15 residues. CDR1 LNHNV and CDR2 YYDKDF come from the germline V gene (reference sequence). DNA of the CDR3: TGTGCCACCAGCCCTAATAGGGGACACAGGGACGAGCAGTACTTC. The encoded protein is CATSPNRGHRDEQYF.

The chain uses TRBV7-2 and TRBJ2-1, with 7 bases that match TRBD2. The junction had 8 bases not matched to a gene; V was cut back by 5 bases and J by 4 bases. Germline loops: CDR1 SGHTA, CDR2 FQGNSA. The CDR3 extends over 15 amino acids. CDR3 nucleotide sequence: TGTGCCAGCAGCGCCCGACTAGCAGGATACAATGAGCAGTTCTTC. This codes for CASSARLAGYNEQFF.

The sample holds one count of this clone. This chain joins TRBV15 and TRBJ2-7, with a weak D call TRBD2 (5 bases). Per the germline V gene, CDR1 is LNHNV and CDR2 is YYDKDF (reference sequence). V lost 0 bases and J lost 4, with 10 bases in between. The CDR3 consists of 14 residues. CDR3 protein: CATSRDRRGYEQYF. The CDR3 coding sequence is TGTGCCACCAGCAGAGATCGCCGGGGATACGAGCAGTACTTC.

CDR3 in DNA: TGTGCCAGCTCACCAGAAGGACAGGGGGCGGGGTATGGCTACACCTTC. Residues: CASSPEGQGAGYGYTF. The chain combines TRBV18 with TRBJ1-2; 11 bases fit TRBD1. The germline gives CDR1 KGHSH, CDR2 LQKENI. The CDR3 covers 16 residues. V gave up 2 bases and J gave up 5 bases; unmatched junction bases: 7.

This rearrangement joins TRBV18 to TRBJ2-1, with 10 bases that match TRBD2. Trimming took 0 bases from V and 6 from J; bases not matched to a gene: 2. The CDR3 runs to 15 residues. Germline V gives CDR1 KGHSH, CDR2 LQKENI. CDR3 in DNA: TGTGCCAGCTCACCACCGGGGACTAGCGCCAATGAGCAGTTCTTC. It codes for CASSPPGTSANEQFF.

The chain couples TRBV2 to TRBJ2-5, with D possibly TRBD2 on 5 matching bases. V dropped 7 bases and J dropped 6 bases, with 15 bases sitting between them. Per the germline V gene, CDR1 is SNHLY and CDR2 is FYNNEI. The CDR3 loop spans 13 amino acids. This chain's CDR3 is CASMRVTSQTQYF. The CDR3 bases are TGTGCCAGCATGAGGGTAACCTCACAGACCCAGTACTTC.

The chain links TRBV12-5 to TRBJ1-3, with TRBD1 identical over 7 bases. V dropped 4 bases and J dropped 4; count of bases not matched to a gene: 13. The CDR3 is 17 amino acids. Per the germline V gene, CDR1 is LGHNT and CDR2 is FRNRAP. CDR3 coding DNA: TGTGCTAGTGGTTCCTTACCCACCGGGACAGTCGGAAACACCATATATTTT. Its translation is CASGSLPTGTVGNTIYF.

V and J are TRBV27 and TRBJ2-7; 7 bases are shared with TRBD1. Germline CDR1 is MNHEY and CDR2 is SMNVEV (reference sequence). CDR3 size: 12 residues. The trim removed 8 bases at V and 0 bases at J, leaving 1 base unmatched. CDR3 residues: CASPGGSYEQYF. CDR3 DNA sequence: TGTGCCAGCCCAGGGGGCTCCTACGAGCAGTACTTC.

The chain carries TRBV28 and TRBJ2-7; 7 bases line up with TRBD1. This CDR3 contains 15 residues. J was trimmed by 9 bases and V by 7 bases; bases with no gene match: 18. CDR1 is MDHEN and CDR2 is SYDVKM in the germline V gene. Here the CDR3 DNA reads TGTGCCAGCACCCCCGGGACAGCCTCTTACGAGTGGCAGTACTTC. It is translated as CASTPGTASYEWQYF.

The chain joins TRBV2 to TRBJ1-3; the D gene is possibly TRBD1 (6 bases). Germline CDR1 is SNHLY and CDR2 is FYNNEI. V gave up 8 bases and J gave up 3 bases, with 23 bases separating them. This CDR3 spans 17 amino acids. The CDR3 is CASGQVRGATSGNTIYF. The DNA for the CDR3 is TGTGCCAGCGGGCAAGTTCGGGGGGCTACGAGTGGAAACACCATATATTTT.

This rearrangement joins TRBV4-3 to TRBJ1-1, with a possible D match to TRBD1 (6 bases). V dropped 0 bases and J dropped 8 bases, with 19 bases sitting between them. Germline V gene sequence: CDR1 LGHNA, CDR2 YSLEER. This CDR3 spans 16 amino acids. This chain's CDR3 is CASSQDMGAGANEAFF. CDR3 coding DNA: TGCGCCAGCAGCCAAGATATGGGGGCGGGGGCCAACGAAGCTTTCTTT.

This chain uses TRBV9 with TRBJ1-2; the match to TRBD1 covers 11 bases. The germline V gene has CDR1 SGDLS and CDR2 YYNGEE. Trimming cost V 4 bases and J 8 bases; bases outside gene matches: 10. The CDR3 is 15 amino acids. The CDR3 region has the DNA TGTGCCAGCAGCCCCCGGGACAGGGGGTTGATAGGCTACACCTTC. Its protein is CASSPRDRGLIGYTF.